The 5 T cell receptor beta chains in this list originate from one sample, sequenced in a study of cytomegalovirus exposure and HLA in healthy donors. Primers included in the PCR were 60 Vbeta and 13 Jbeta primers. Clones were read by immunoSEQ multiplex PCR, and TCRdb kept only the in-frame ones, dropping some. This table lists some 110,000 clones. Specimen: PBMCs. The source is a man younger than 45 in good health and CMV-seronegative.

The V and J genes are TRBV7-2 and TRBJ2-1, with no clear D. V was shortened by 6 bases and J by 4 bases, with 7 bases between the two germline ends. CDR1 is SGHTA and CDR2 is FQGNSA in the germline V gene. CDR3 size: 12 residues. CDR3 nucleotides: TGTGCCAGCAGTCCATCATACAATGAGCAGTTCTTC. The encoded protein is CASSPSYNEQFF.

V and J are TRBV4-3 and TRBJ2-1; 8 nucleotides match TRBD1. The CDR3 length is 14 residues. Germline-derived CDR1 and CDR2 are LGHNA and YSLEER. Trimming at V came to 5 bases and at J to 7 bases, leaving 7 bases not matched to a gene. CDR3 region: CASSLGRDRNEQFF. In DNA form, the CDR3 reads TGCGCCAGCAGCTTAGGCAGGGACAGGAATGAGCAGTTCTTC.

J is TRBJ1-2 and V is TRBV28, with D possibly being TRBD1 (5 bases). Germline V lookup: CDR1 MDHEN, CDR2 SYDVKM. This CDR3 is 12 amino acids long. V was pared by 5 bases and J by 8 bases, with 12 bases between. The CDR3 is CASSRGIWGYTF. CDR3 nucleotides: TGTGCCAGCAGTCGGGGGATCTGGGGCTACACCTTC.

V and J are TRBV5-1 and TRBJ2-3; 9 nucleotides match TRBD1. The CDR3 totals 15 residues. Germline trimming cut 4 bases from V and 7 bases from J; bases unmatched to any gene: 10. In germline, CDR1 is SGHRS, CDR2 YFSETQ. DNA for the CDR3: TGCGCCAGCAGCAACAGGACAGGGGCCGGGAATACGCAGTATTTT. Translated, it gives CASSNRTGAGNTQYF. The whole variable domain, remainder taken from reference TRBV5-1 and TRBJ2-3, is KAGVTQTPRYLIKTRGQQVTLSCSPISGHRSVSWYQQTPGQGLQFLFEYFSETQRNKGNFPGRFSGRQFSNSRSEMNVSTLELGDSALYLCASSNRTGAGNTQYFGPGTRLTVL.

The chain carries TRBV10-3 and TRBJ1-6; 9 bases agree with TRBD1. CDR3 length equals 15 residues. Germline V gene data show CDR1 as ENHRY and CDR2 as SYGVKD. V dropped 6 bases and J dropped 7; count of bases not matched to a gene: 7. This CDR3 is CAIRADRGGNSPLHF. In nucleotides, the CDR3 is TGTGCCATCAGAGCGGACAGGGGAGGGAATTCACCCCTCCACTTT.